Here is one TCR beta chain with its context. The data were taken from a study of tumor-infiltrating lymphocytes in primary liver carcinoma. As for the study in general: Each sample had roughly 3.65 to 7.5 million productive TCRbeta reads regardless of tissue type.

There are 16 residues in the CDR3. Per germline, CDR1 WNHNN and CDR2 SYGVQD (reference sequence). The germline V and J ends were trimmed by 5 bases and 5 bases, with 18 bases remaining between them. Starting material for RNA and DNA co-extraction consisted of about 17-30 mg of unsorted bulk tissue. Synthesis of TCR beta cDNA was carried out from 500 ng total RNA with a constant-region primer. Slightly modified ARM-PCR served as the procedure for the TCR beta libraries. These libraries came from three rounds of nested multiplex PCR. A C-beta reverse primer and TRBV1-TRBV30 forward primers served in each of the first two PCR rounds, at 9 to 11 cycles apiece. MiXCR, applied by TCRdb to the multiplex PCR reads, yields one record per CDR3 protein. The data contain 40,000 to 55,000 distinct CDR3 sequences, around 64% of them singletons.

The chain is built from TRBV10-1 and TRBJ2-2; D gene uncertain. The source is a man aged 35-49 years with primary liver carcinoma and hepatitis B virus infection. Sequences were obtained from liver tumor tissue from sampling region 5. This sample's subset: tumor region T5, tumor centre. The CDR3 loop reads CASSLIGGRVTGELFF. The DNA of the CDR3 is TGCGCCAGCAGTCTCATAGGCGGACGGGTGACCGGGGAGCTGTTTTTT.